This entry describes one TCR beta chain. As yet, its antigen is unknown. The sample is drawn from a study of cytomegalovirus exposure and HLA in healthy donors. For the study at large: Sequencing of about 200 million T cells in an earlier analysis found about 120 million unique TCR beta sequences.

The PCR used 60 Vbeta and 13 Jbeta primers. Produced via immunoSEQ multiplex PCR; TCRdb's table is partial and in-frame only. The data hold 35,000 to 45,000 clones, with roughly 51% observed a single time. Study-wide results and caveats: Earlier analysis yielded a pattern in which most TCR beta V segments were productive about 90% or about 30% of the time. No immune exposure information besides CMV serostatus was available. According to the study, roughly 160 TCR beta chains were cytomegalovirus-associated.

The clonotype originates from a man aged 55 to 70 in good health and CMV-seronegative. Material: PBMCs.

The CDR3 here is CSVHGTGAYGYTF. CDR3 in DNA: TGCAGCGTCCATGGGACAGGGGCTTATGGCTACACCTTC. The rearrangement joins TRBV29-1 to TRBJ1-2; 10 nucleotides agree with TRBD1. V lost 6 bases and J lost 5; bases outside the gene matches: 6. The CDR3 loop spans 13 amino acids. Germline CDR1 SQVTM, CDR2 ANQGSEA.